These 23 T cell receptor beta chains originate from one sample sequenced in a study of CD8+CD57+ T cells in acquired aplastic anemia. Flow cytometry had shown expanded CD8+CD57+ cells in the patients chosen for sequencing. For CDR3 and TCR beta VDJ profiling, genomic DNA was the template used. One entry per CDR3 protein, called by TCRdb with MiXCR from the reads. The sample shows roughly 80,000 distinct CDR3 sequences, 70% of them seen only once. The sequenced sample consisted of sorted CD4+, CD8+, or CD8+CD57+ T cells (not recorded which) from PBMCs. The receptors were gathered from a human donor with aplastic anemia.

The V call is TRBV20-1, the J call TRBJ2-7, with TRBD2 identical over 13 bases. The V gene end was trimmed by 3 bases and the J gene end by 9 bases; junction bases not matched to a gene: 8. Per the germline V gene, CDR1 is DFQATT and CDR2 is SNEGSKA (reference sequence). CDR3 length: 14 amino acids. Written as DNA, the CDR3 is TGCAGTGCTAGGGGAACCGGGACTAGCGGGGCGCAGTACTTC. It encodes CSARGTGTSGAQYF.

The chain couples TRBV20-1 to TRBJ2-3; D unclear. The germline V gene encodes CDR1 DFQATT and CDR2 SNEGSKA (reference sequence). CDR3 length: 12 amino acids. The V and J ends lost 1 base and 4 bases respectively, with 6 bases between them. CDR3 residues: CSARGVSDTQYF. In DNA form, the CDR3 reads TGCAGTGCTAGAGGGGTTTCAGATACGCAGTATTTT.

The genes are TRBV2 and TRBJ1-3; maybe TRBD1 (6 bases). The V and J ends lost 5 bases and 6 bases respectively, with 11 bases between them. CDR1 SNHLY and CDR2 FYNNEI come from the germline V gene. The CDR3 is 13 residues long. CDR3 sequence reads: CASSFGTLNTIYF. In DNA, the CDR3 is TGTGCCAGCAGTTTCGGGACACTAAACACCATATATTTT.

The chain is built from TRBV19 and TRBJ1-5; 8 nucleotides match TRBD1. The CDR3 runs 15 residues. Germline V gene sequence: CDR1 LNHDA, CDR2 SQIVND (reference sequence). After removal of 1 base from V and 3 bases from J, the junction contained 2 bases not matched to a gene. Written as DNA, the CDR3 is TGTGCCAGTAGTATAGCCAGGGGGCTCAATCAGCCCCAGCATTTT. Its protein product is CASSIARGLNQPQHF. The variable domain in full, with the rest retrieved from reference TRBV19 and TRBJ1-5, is DGGITQSPKYLFRKEGQNVTLSCEQNLNHDAMYWYRQDPGQGLRLIYYSQIVNDFQKGDIAEGYSVSREKKESFPLTVTSAQKNPTAFYLCASSIARGLNQPQHFGDGTRLSIL.

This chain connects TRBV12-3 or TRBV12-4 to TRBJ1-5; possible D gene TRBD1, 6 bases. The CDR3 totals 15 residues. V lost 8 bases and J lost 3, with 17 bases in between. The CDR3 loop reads CASALNGQTNQPQHF. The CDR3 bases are TGTGCCAGCGCTCTGAACGGACAGACCAATCAGCCCCAGCATTTT.

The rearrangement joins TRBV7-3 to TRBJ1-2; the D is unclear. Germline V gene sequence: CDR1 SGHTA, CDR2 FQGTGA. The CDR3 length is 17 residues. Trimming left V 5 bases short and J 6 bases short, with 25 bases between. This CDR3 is CASSLPPGATRFDGYTF. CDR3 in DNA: TGTGCCAGCAGCCTCCCTCCGGGTGCGACCCGATTTGATGGCTACACCTTC. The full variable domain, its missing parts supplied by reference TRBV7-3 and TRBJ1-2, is GAGVSQTPSNKVTEKGKYVELRCDPISGHTALYWYRQSLGQGPEFLIYFQGTGAADDSGLPNDRFFAVRPEGSVSTLKIQRTERGDSAVYLCASSLPPGATRFDGYTFGSGTRLTVV.

CDR3 sequence (DNA): TGTGCCAGCAGTGAAACGGGTCCCGGGGGCTTTTGGGAAAACACCATATATTTT. Amino acids: CASSETGPGGFWENTIYF. The genes are TRBV25-1 and TRBJ1-3; possible D gene TRBD1, 6 bases. Deletions cut 2 bases from V and 6 bases from J, with 23 bases between. The CDR3 loop spans 18 amino acids. Germline CDR1 reads MGHDK; CDR2 reads SYGVNS.

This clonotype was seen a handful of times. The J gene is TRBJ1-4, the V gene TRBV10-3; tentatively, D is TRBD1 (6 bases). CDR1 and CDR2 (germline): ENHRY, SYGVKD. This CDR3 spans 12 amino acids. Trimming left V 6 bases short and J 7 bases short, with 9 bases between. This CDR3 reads CAISRTAEKLFF. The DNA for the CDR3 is TGTGCCATCAGCCGGACAGCTGAAAAACTGTTTTTT.

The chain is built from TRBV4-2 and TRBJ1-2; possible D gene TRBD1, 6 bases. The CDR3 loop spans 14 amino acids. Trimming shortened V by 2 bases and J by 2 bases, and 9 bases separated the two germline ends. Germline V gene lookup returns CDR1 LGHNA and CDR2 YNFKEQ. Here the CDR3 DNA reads TGTGCCAGCAGCCAACGACAGGACAACTATGGCTACACCTTC. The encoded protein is CASSQRQDNYGYTF.

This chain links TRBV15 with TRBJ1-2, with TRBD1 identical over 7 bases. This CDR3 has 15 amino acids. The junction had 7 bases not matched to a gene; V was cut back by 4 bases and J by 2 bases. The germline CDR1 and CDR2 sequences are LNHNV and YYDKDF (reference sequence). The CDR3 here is CATSNPGQANYGYTF. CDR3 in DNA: TGTGCCACCAGCAACCCAGGACAGGCCAACTATGGCTACACCTTC. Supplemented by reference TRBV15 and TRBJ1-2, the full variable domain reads DAMVIQNPRYQVTQFGKPVTLSCSQTLNHNVMYWYQQKSSQAPKLLFHYYDKDFNNEADTPDNFQSRRPNTSFCFLDIRSPGLGDTAMYLCATSNPGQANYGYTFGSGTRLTVV.

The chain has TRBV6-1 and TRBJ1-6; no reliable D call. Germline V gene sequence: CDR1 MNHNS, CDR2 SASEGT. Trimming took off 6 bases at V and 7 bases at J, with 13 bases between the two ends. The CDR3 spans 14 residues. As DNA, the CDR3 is TGTGCCAGCAGAACGACGGGAAGGAATTCACCCCTCCACTTT. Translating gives CASRTTGRNSPLHF.

In DNA form, the CDR3 reads TGTGCCAGCAGCCCAGGCACTAATGAAAAACTGTTTTTT. Translated, it gives CASSPGTNEKLFF. The chain employs TRBV9 and TRBJ1-4, with D unresolved. The length of the CDR3 is 13 residues. Trimming stripped 4 bases from V and 2 bases from J, with 6 bases between. Germline lookup yields CDR1 SGDLS and CDR2 YYNGEE.

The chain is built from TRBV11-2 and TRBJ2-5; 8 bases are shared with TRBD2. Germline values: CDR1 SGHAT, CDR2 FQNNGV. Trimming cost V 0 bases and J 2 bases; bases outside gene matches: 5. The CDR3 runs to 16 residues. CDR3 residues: CASSLDPGGQQETQYF. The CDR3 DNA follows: TGTGCCAGCAGCTTAGATCCGGGGGGGCAGCAAGAGACCCAGTACTTC. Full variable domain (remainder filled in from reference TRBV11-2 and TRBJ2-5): EAGVAQSPRYKIIEKRQSVAFWCNPISGHATLYWYQQILGQGPKLLIQFQNNGVVDDSQLPKDRFSAERLKGVDSTLKIQPAKLEDSAVYLCASSLDPGGQQETQYFGPGTRLLVL.

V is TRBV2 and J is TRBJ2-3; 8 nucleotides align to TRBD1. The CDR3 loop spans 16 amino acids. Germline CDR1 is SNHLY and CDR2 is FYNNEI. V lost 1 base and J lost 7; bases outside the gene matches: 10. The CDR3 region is CASSEGSGGPLYTQYF. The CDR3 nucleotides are TGTGCCAGCAGTGAAGGGTCAGGGGGCCCCCTCTATACGCAGTATTTT. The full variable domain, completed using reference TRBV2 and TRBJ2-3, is EPEVTQTPSHQVTQMGQEVILRCVPISNHLYFYWYRQILGQKVEFLVSFYNNEISEKSEIFDDQFSVERPDGSNFTLKIRSTKLEDSAMYFCASSEGSGGPLYTQYFGPGTRLTVL.

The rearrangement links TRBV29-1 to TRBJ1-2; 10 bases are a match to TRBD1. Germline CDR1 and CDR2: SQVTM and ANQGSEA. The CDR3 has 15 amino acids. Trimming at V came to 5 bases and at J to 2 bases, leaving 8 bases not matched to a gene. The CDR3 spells CSVLTLGQGNYGYTF. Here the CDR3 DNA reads TGCAGCGTTCTTACACTGGGACAGGGGAACTATGGCTACACCTTC.

As DNA, the CDR3 is TGTGCCATCAAGTTGGAGACAGGCTATGGCTACACCTTC. Its protein is CAIKLETGYGYTF. This sequence joins TRBV10-3 and TRBJ1-2; TRBD1 might be the D (6 bases). The CDR3 runs 13 residues. Trimming stripped 7 bases from V and 4 bases from J, with 13 bases between. Germline CDR1 and CDR2: ENHRY and SYGVKD.

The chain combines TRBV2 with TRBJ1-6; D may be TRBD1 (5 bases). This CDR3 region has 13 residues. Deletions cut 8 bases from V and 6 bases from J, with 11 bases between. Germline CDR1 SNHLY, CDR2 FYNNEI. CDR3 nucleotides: TGTGCCAGCCTTCCCGGGGGTAATTCACCCCTCCACTTT. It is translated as CASLPGGNSPLHF.

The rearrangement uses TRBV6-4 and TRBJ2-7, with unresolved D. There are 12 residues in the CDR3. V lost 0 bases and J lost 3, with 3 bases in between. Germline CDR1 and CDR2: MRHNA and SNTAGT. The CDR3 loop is CASSDSGYEQYF. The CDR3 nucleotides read TGTGCCAGCAGTGACTCCGGCTACGAGCAGTACTTC.

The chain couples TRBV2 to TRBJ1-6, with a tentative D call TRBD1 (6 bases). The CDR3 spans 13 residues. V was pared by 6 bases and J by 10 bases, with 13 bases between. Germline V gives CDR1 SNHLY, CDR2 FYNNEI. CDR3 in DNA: TGTGCCAGCAGGGAAAAGGGGACATCACCCCTCCACTTT. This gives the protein CASREKGTSPLHF.

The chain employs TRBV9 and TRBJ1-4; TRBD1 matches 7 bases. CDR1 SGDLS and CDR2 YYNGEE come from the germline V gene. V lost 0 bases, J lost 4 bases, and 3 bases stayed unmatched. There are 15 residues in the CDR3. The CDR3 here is CASSVGGGLNEKLFF. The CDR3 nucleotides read TGTGCCAGCAGCGTAGGAGGGGGCCTTAATGAAAAACTGTTTTTT.

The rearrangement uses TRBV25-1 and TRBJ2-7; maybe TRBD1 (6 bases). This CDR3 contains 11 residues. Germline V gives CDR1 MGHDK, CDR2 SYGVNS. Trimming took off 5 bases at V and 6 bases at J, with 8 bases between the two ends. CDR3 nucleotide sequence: TGTGCCAGCAGTAAACAGGGCGAGCAGTACTTC. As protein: CASSKQGEQYF.

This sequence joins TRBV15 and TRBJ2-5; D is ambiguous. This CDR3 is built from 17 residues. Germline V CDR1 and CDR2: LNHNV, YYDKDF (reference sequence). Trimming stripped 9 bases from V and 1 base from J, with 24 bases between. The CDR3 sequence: CATKDQTRRTPQETQYF. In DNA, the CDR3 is TGTGCCACGAAGGACCAAACGAGACGAACTCCCCAAGAGACCCAGTACTTC.

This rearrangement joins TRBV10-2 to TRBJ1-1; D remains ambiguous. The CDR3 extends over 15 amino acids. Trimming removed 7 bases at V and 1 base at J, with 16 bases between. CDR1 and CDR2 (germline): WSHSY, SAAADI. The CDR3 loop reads CASNLDGAGNTEAFF. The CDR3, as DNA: TGCGCCAGCAATCTAGACGGAGCAGGGAACACTGAAGCTTTCTTT.